The 18 T cell receptor beta chains given below trace back to one sample, sequenced in a study of blood T cell repertoires in COVID-19. The table came from immunoSEQ multiplex PCR; TCRdb's copy has only in-frame clones and leaves some out. The table records 100,000 to 130,000 clones, more than 80% of them present only once. The sample comprised peripheral blood. The source of these receptors is a man aged 40-50 years with active or convalescent COVID-19.

The chain has TRBV12-1 and TRBJ2-7; the DNA was not compared with TRBD2, the D call given in the table. TRBV12-1 is shown as a pseudogene. The CDR3 loop spans 20 amino acids. DNA of the CDR3: TGTGCCAGCAGCTTATCCTCTAAGGTGGGGCCCAGAGTCGGGAGCTACGAGCAGTACTTC. Its protein is CASSLSSKVGPRVGSYEQYF.

The V and J genes are TRBV30 and TRBJ1-2; D is ambiguous. V was pared by 3 bases and J by 8 bases, with 13 bases between. Germline-derived CDR1 and CDR2 are GTSNPN and SVGIG (reference sequence). This CDR3 comprises 12 residues. The CDR3 spells CAWRRWGEGYTF. The CDR3 DNA is TGTGCCTGGAGGCGATGGGGAGAAGGCTACACCTTC.

The rearrangement joins TRBV6-5 to TRBJ2-6; D unresolved. CDR1 and CDR2 from the germline V gene are MNHEY and SVGAGI. The V and J ends lost 1 base and 0 bases respectively, with 7 bases between them. CDR3 size: 16 residues. The CDR3 DNA reads as TGTGCCAGCAGTTACTGGTCAGACTCTGGGGCCAACGTCCTGACTTTC. Residues: CASSYWSDSGANVLTF.

This chain connects TRBV27 to TRBJ1-6; TRBD1 is a possible D gene (6 bases). The CDR3 spans 14 residues. Germline-derived CDR1 and CDR2 are MNHEY and SMNVEV (reference sequence). V lost 6 bases, J lost 6 bases, and 12 bases lay in between. For the CDR3, the DNA is TGTGCCAGCAGCCCTTTAGGGGGTAATTCACCCCTCCACTTT. Translation: CASSPLGGNSPLHF.

The gene calls are TRBV7-2 and TRBJ2-1, with D possibly TRBD2 on 5 matching bases. CDR1 is SGHTA, CDR2 FQGNSA, per germline. Between the trimmed V and J ends, which lost 7 bases and 2 bases, there was a span of 9 bases. The CDR3 loop spans 13 amino acids. CDR3 amino acids: CASNYGAYNEQFF. Written as DNA, the CDR3 is TGTGCCAGCAACTACGGGGCCTACAATGAGCAGTTCTTC. Full variable domain (remainder filled in from reference TRBV7-2 and TRBJ2-1): GAGVSQSPSNKVTEKGKDVELRCDPISGHTALYWYRQSLGQGLEFLIYFQGNSAPDKSGLPSDRFSAERTGGSVSTLTIQRTQQEDSAVYLCASNYGAYNEQFFGPGTRLTVL.

The CDR3 spells CASSLRDSGITGELFF. The CDR3 bases are TGTGCCAGCAGTTTAAGGGACAGTGGGATCACCGGGGAGCTGTTTTTT. The V gene is TRBV27, the J gene TRBJ2-2, with 7 bases fitting TRBD1. The CDR3 is 16 amino acids. Germline V CDR1 and CDR2: MNHEY, SMNVEV (reference sequence). V dropped 2 bases and J dropped 4; count of bases not matched to a gene: 7.

V gene TRBV4-3 combines with J gene TRBJ1-1; D is perhaps TRBD1 (6 bases). Trimming shortened V by 0 bases and J by 9 bases, and 8 bases separated the two germline ends. Germline assignment: CDR1 LGHNA and CDR2 YSLEER. The CDR3 runs 12 residues. This chain's CDR3 is CASSQEGTKAFF. The CDR3 bases are TGCGCCAGCAGCCAAGAAGGGACAAAAGCTTTCTTT.

The V and J genes are TRBV5-1 and TRBJ2-5, with D possibly being TRBD1 (5 bases). V shed 1 base and J shed 2 bases, with 15 bases lying between them. The CDR3 has 16 residues. Germline V gene data show CDR1 as SGHRS and CDR2 as YFSETQ. The CDR3 loop is CASSLSGATPQETQYF. CDR3 nucleotide sequence: TGCGCCAGCAGCTTGTCTGGGGCCACCCCACAAGAGACCCAGTACTTC. The complete variable domain, with remaining parts taken from reference TRBV5-1 and TRBJ2-5, reads KAGVTQTPRYLIKTRGQQVTLSCSPISGHRSVSWYQQTPGQGLQFLFEYFSETQRNKGNFPGRFSGRQFSNSRSEMNVSTLELGDSALYLCASSLSGATPQETQYFGPGTRLLVL.

The CDR3 DNA is TGTGCCAGTAGGCCCGGGACTAGCGGGAGTGATGAGCAGTTCTTC. Its translation: CASRPGTSGSDEQFF. The chain couples TRBV19 to TRBJ2-1; 14 nucleotides match TRBD2. From germline, CDR1 is LNHDA and CDR2 SQIVND (reference sequence). The CDR3 length is 15 residues. J lost 8 bases, V lost 6 bases, and 6 bases had no gene match.

The rearrangement uses TRBV6-5 and TRBJ1-4; a possible D gene is TRBD1 (6 bases). The CDR3 sequence is 15 residues long. Germline V lookup: CDR1 MNHEY, CDR2 SVGAGI. V was shortened by 0 bases and J by 8 bases, with 13 bases between the two germline ends. The CDR3 loop reads CASSYSMAGGEKLFF. In DNA, the CDR3 is TGTGCCAGCAGTTACTCGATGGCGGGGGGCGAAAAACTGTTTTTT.

The rearrangement links TRBV27 to TRBJ2-1; tentatively, D is TRBD2 (6 bases). The CDR3 length is 14 residues. Trimming removed 3 bases at V and 2 bases at J, with 8 bases between. From germline, CDR1 is MNHEY and CDR2 SMNVEV (reference sequence). The CDR3 coding sequence is TGTGCCAGCAGTTTGGCGGGAACCTACAATGAGCAGTTCTTC. Protein product: CASSLAGTYNEQFF.

The sample holds one count of this clone. The chain combines TRBV7-2 with TRBJ1-5, with D hard to call. Trimming stripped 5 bases from V and 4 bases from J, with 9 bases between. The CDR3 runs to 13 residues. Germline lookup yields CDR1 SGHTA and CDR2 FQGNSA. The CDR3: CASSPRENQPQHF. In DNA form, the CDR3 reads TGTGCCAGCAGCCCTCGGGAGAATCAGCCCCAGCATTTT.

This chain joins TRBV5-1 and TRBJ2-3; TRBD2 matches at 8 bases. With 9 bases clipped from V and 1 base from J, the junction kept 10 bases outside the gene matches. Germline CDR1 reads SGHRS; CDR2 reads YFSETQ. The length of the CDR3 is 15 residues. In nucleotides, the CDR3 is TGCGCCACCAGAATAGCGGGAATGGGCACAGATACGCAGTATTTT. Its translation is CATRIAGMGTDTQYF.

The chain is built from TRBV18 and TRBJ2-2; TRBD1 might be the D (5 bases). The CDR3 covers 15 residues. The ends were cut back, 2 bases at V and 5 bases at J, with 12 bases in the middle. In germline, CDR1 is KGHSH, CDR2 LQKENI. The DNA of the CDR3 is TGTGCCAGCTCACCAGCCAGCAGGGTGACCGGGGAGCTGTTTTTT. Protein sequence: CASSPASRVTGELFF.

A few counts support this clone. The chain is built from TRBV28 and TRBJ1-2, with TRBD1 matching 7 bases. CDR1 and CDR2 from the germline V gene are MDHEN and SYDVKM. The CDR3 is 14 residues long. V dropped 8 bases and J dropped 2; count of bases not matched to a gene: 8. CDR3 loop: CASCNSGQNYGYTF. DNA for the CDR3: TGTGCCAGCTGCAATTCGGGACAGAACTATGGCTACACCTTC.

With regard to this clone: Its ends do not fully match the called genes, so a read error is possible. This chain joins TRBV4-1 and TRBJ2-1; D perhaps matches TRBD2 (5 bases). In germline, CDR1 is MGHRA, CDR2 YSYEKL. This CDR3 comprises 16 residues. The CDR3 here is CARSPRGSPSGNEQFF. The DNA for the CDR3 is TGCGCCCGCAGCCCCCGGGGTAGCCCCTCTGGCAATGAGCAGTTCTTC.

The chain is built from TRBV6-5 and TRBJ1-4; 9 bases agree with TRBD1. The CDR3 runs to 15 residues. J gave up 8 bases and V 4 bases, and 8 bases lay outside the gene matches. Germline assignment: CDR1 MNHEY and CDR2 SVGAGI. The CDR3 loop is CASSSRTGEGEKLFF. The CDR3 DNA is TGTGCCAGCAGTTCGAGGACAGGGGAGGGGGAAAAACTGTTTTTT.

The genes are TRBV3-1 (or the pseudogene TRBV3-2) and TRBJ2-7; D is ambiguous. Trimming left V 2 bases short and J 6 bases short, with 8 bases between. CDR3 length: 12 amino acids. Germline assignment: CDR1 LGHDT and CDR2 YNNKEL (reference sequence). CDR3 DNA: TGTGCCAGCAGCCAAAAACGAGGCGAGCAGTACTTC. Translated: CASSQKRGEQYF.